This TCR beta chain stems from a study of shared clonotypes between healthy human individuals. Donors were healthy HIV-negative adults without recently reported acute infections or vaccinations. Into CD45RA+ naive and CD45RA-negative memory subsets, the CD4+ cells were split. This CDR3 comprises 15 residues. Germline CDR1 reads LNHDA; CDR2 reads SQIVND (reference sequence). V lost 5 bases to trimming and J lost 4 bases, with 18 bases between them. The study's findings and limits: The diversity represented, both genetic and in exposure history, was limited by few donors.

With regard to this clone: As yet, its antigen is unknown.

The run depth of the assay was deep. Profiling relied on immunoSEQ multiplex PCR, and the TCRdb table lists in-frame clones only, not all of them. Seen here are 2,100,000 or so clones, around 95% observed once, and the top ten hold over 0.1%. The receptor's source is a young man in good health. The sample consisted of naive CD4+ T cells sorted from blood. As to subset: CD45RA+ positively selected. The rearrangement links TRBV19 to TRBJ2-7; weak D call: TRBD2 (6 bases). CDR3 nucleotide sequence: TGTGCCAGTAGTGATACCCCGATGGGGACTTACGAGCAGTACTTC. Translated: CASSDTPMGTYEQYF.